Each of the 27 T cell receptor beta chains below was sequenced from the same sample in a study of shared clonotypes between healthy human individuals (dated by TCRdb to about 2020). Library preparation employed the immunoSEQ multiplex PCR assay. In its TCRdb copy, this immuneACCESS table keeps in-frame sequences only and misses some clones. Where compared with another copy, unresolved V genes explain less than half of these, and the others have no known cause. The sample has some 630,000 clones on record, approximately 79% of them singletons. Around 1.8% of the sample is held by the ten biggest clonotypes. The source material was memory CD4+ T cells sorted from blood. The cell subset or site label for this specimen denotes: CD45RA-negative fraction. These receptors originate from a woman aged 30 to 39 in good health.

The genes are TRBV5-4 and TRBJ2-7; perhaps TRBD1 as D (5 bases). The V and J ends lost 4 bases and 1 base respectively, with 15 bases between them. Germline loops: CDR1 SGHNT, CDR2 YYREEE (reference sequence). The CDR3 covers 15 residues. The CDR3 region is CASSLGQQASYEQYF. As DNA, the CDR3 is TGTGCCAGCAGCCTGGGGCAGCAAGCATCCTACGAGCAGTACTTC. The whole variable domain, remainder taken from reference TRBV5-4 and TRBJ2-7, is ETGVTQSPTHLIKTRGQQVTLRCSSQSGHNTVSWYQQALGQGPQFIFQYYREEENGRGNFPPRFSGLQFPNYSSELNVNALELDDSALYLCASSLGQQASYEQYFGPGTRLTVT.

This chain links TRBV30 with TRBJ2-3; tentatively, D is TRBD2 (5 bases). Germline V gene data show CDR1 as GTSNPN and CDR2 as SVGIG (reference sequence). The length of the CDR3 is 18 residues. V was shortened by 0 bases and J by 2 bases, with 21 bases between the two germline ends. The CDR3 sequence is CAWSVKVGQAGLTDTQYF. The CDR3 bases are TGTGCCTGGAGTGTAAAAGTAGGGCAGGCCGGACTCACAGATACGCAGTATTTT.

This chain joins TRBV6-6 and TRBJ2-7; D possibly corresponds to TRBD1 (6 bases). V lost 8 bases to trimming and J lost 0 bases, with 11 bases between them. CDR3 length: 13 residues. Germline V gene sequence: CDR1 MNHNY, CDR2 SVGAGI (reference sequence). CDR3 residues: CASRDILSYEQYF. The CDR3 nucleotides read TGTGCCAGCCGGGACATCCTCTCCTACGAGCAGTACTTC.

This chain connects TRBV7-8 to TRBJ2-7, with a tentative D call TRBD1 (5 bases). The CDR3 spans 14 residues. CDR1 SGHVS and CDR2 FQNEAQ come from the germline V gene. Trimming shortened V by 2 bases and J by 6 bases, and 14 bases separated the two germline ends. The CDR3 reads CASSLRFGASEQYF. As DNA, the CDR3 is TGTGCCAGCAGCTTACGGTTTGGGGCGAGCGAGCAGTACTTC.

A single count supports this clone. V is TRBV7-2 and J is TRBJ2-2; the match to TRBD2 covers 7 bases. Per germline, CDR1 SGHTA and CDR2 FQGNSA. The junction had 8 bases not matched to a gene; V was cut back by 7 bases and J by 6 bases. The CDR3 is 14 amino acids. The CDR3 region is CASTVQRDSGELFF. The DNA of the CDR3 is TGTGCCAGCACGGTACAGCGGGATTCCGGGGAGCTGTTTTTT.

The chain carries TRBV4-1 and TRBJ2-1; D may match TRBD1 or TRBD2 (8 bases each). Germline lookup yields CDR1 MGHRA and CDR2 YSYEKL. The CDR3 is 20 residues long. Trimming removed 0 bases at V and 2 bases at J, with 23 bases between. The CDR3 DNA is TGCGCCAGCAGCCAAGAGCGACAGGGGCCTCCGGGACTAGCCTACAATGAGCAGTTCTTC. It is translated as CASSQERQGPPGLAYNEQFF.

V usage is TRBV7-9 and J usage is TRBJ2-3, with D uncertain. Germline loops: CDR1 SEHNR, CDR2 FQNEAQ (reference sequence). The CDR3 totals 13 residues. The ends were cut back, 5 bases at V and 0 bases at J, with 6 bases in the middle. The CDR3 coding sequence is TGTGCCAGCAGCAAGGGAAGCACAGATACGCAGTATTTT. Translated, it gives CASSKGSTDTQYF.

The chain is built from TRBV5-1 and TRBJ2-5; 10 bases are a match to TRBD2. V dropped 0 bases and J dropped 0; count of bases not matched to a gene: 5. The CDR3 extends over 17 amino acids. From germline, CDR1 is SGHRS and CDR2 YFSETQ. The CDR3 bases are TGCGCCAGCAGCTTGGCCCTAGCGGGAGCCAACCAAGAGACCCAGTACTTC. As protein: CASSLALAGANQETQYF.

This clone was found a few times. The same CDR3 is also encoded by other DNA sequences in this sample. V gene TRBV5-1 combines with J gene TRBJ2-1; 9 bases are a match to TRBD1. V lost 0 bases, J lost 10 bases, and 8 bases stayed unmatched. CDR3 length: 15 amino acids. From germline, CDR1 is SGHRS and CDR2 YFSETQ. The CDR3 sequence: CASSLGDRDLGEQFF. CDR3 DNA sequence: TGCGCCAGCAGCTTGGGGGACAGGGATCTCGGCGAGCAGTTCTTC.

The CDR3 region is CASTLAAGGPADTQYF. In DNA form, the CDR3 reads TGCGCCAGCACCCTGGCAGCGGGAGGGCCGGCAGATACGCAGTATTTT. The genes are TRBV5-1 and TRBJ2-3, with 10 bases matching TRBD2. CDR3 length: 16 amino acids. Germline values: CDR1 SGHRS, CDR2 YFSETQ. The junction had 11 bases not matched to a gene; V was cut back by 6 bases and J by 4 bases. Based on the CDR3 plus reference TRBV5-1 and TRBJ2-3, the full variable domain is KAGVTQTPRYLIKTRGQQVTLSCSPISGHRSVSWYQQTPGQGLQFLFEYFSETQRNKGNFPGRFSGRQFSNSRSEMNVSTLELGDSALYLCASTLAAGGPADTQYFGPGTRLTVL.

This chain uses TRBV19 with TRBJ2-3, with D possibly called TRBD1 or TRBD2 (5 bases each). Germline loops: CDR1 LNHDA, CDR2 SQIVND (reference sequence). The CDR3 has 16 residues. V lost 0 bases and J lost 5, with 15 bases in between. In DNA, the CDR3 is TGTGCCAGTAGTATAGATAATCTCATTGGGGGAGATACGCAGTATTTT. Protein product: CASSIDNLIGGDTQYF.

This clone was recorded only once. V is TRBV30 and J is TRBJ2-2; possibly TRBD1 or TRBD2 for D (7 bases each). Looked up from germline, CDR1 is GTSNPN and CDR2 is SVGIG (reference sequence). The CDR3 spans 17 residues. The V end lost 3 bases, the J end lost 2 bases, and 19 bases lay between the germline ends. The CDR3 DNA sequence: TGTGCCTGGAGCGTAAAGGGGGCTAGCGGTAACACCGGGGAGCTGTTTTTT. Residues: CAWSVKGASGNTGELFF. The full variable domain, in which reference TRBV30 and TRBJ2-2 provide the parts outside the CDR3, is SQTIHQWPATLVQPVGSPLSLECTVEGTSNPNLYWYRQAAGRGLQLLFYSVGIGQISSEVPQNLSASRPQDRQFILSSKKLLLSDSGFYLCAWSVKGASGNTGELFFGEGSRLTVL.

This chain connects TRBV6-5 to TRBJ1-1; D ambiguous. This CDR3 has 13 residues. Trimming took off 6 bases at V and 0 bases at J, with 8 bases between the two ends. Germline V CDR1 and CDR2: MNHEY, SVGAGI. The CDR3 DNA is TGTGCCAGCAGGGCCAGGATGAACACTGAAGCTTTCTTT. The encoded protein is CASRARMNTEAFF.

The chain uses TRBV25-1 and TRBJ2-2; the D is unclear. The CDR3 covers 13 residues. Germline CDR1 is MGHDK and CDR2 is SYGVNS. Trimming left V 8 bases short and J 1 base short, with 8 bases between. CDR3 nucleotide sequence: TGTGCCAGCCGTGGGGTGAACACCGGGGAGCTGTTTTTT. This codes for CASRGVNTGELFF.

This sequence joins TRBV4-2 and TRBJ2-7; 8 bases map to TRBD2. Losses at the gene ends were 1 base for V and 0 bases for J; bases not matched to a gene: 11. The CDR3 extends over 18 amino acids. Germline V gives CDR1 LGHNA, CDR2 YNFKEQ. CDR3 sequence (DNA): TGTGCCAGCAGCCAAGCCCATCCCACTAGCGGCTTCTCCTACGAGCAGTACTTC. This codes for CASSQAHPTSGFSYEQYF.

The V call is TRBV6-1, the J call TRBJ1-2; D remains ambiguous. Germline CDR1 is MNHNS and CDR2 is SASEGT. This CDR3 has 13 amino acids. V was shortened by 2 bases and J by 0 bases, with 4 bases between the two germline ends. The CDR3 DNA reads as TGTGCCAGCAGTGAACAGGCTAACTATGGCTACACCTTC. It specifies CASSEQANYGYTF.

This clone was seen just once. This CDR3 is CASSPGGGAGYTF. The CDR3 bases are TGTGCCAGCAGCCCCGGAGGCGGAGCGGGCTACACCTTC. This rearrangement joins TRBV7-2 to TRBJ1-2; D remains ambiguous. This CDR3 has 13 amino acids. Germline lookup yields CDR1 SGHTA and CDR2 FQGNSA. Trimming took 5 bases from V and 8 from J, leaving 15 bases between them.

The rearrangement links TRBV9 to TRBJ2-2, with 7 bases fitting TRBD2. CDR1 and CDR2 (germline): SGDLS, YYNGEE. The V gene end was trimmed by 2 bases and the J gene end by 4 bases; junction bases not matched to a gene: 5. The length of the CDR3 is 15 residues. CDR3 loop: CASSVSGEGTGELFF. CDR3 nucleotides: TGTGCCAGCAGCGTTTCGGGGGAGGGCACCGGGGAGCTGTTTTTT.

This clone was recorded once. The CDR3 bases are TGTGCCAGCTCACCGGTGACAGGGATCACCGGGGAGCTGTTTTTT. Translated, it gives CASSPVTGITGELFF. This chain joins TRBV18 and TRBJ2-2; 7 nucleotides match TRBD1. With 3 bases clipped from V and 4 bases from J, the junction kept 5 bases outside the gene matches. CDR3 length equals 15 residues. CDR1 is KGHSH and CDR2 is LQKENI in the germline V gene.

The chain is built from TRBV29-1 and TRBJ1-1; D is undetermined. The germline gives CDR1 SQVTM, CDR2 ANQGSEA. V lost 6 bases and J 0 bases, leaving 11 bases between the germline ends. This CDR3 region has 13 residues. The CDR3 bases are TGCAGCGTCTCAGACACATTGAACACTGAAGCTTTCTTT. It is translated as CSVSDTLNTEAFF. Full variable domain (rest looked up from reference TRBV29-1 and TRBJ1-1): SAVISQKPSRDICQRGTSLTIQCQVDSQVTMMFWYRQQPGQSLTLIATANQGSEATYESGFVIDKFPISRPNLTFSTLTVSNMSPEDSSIYLCSVSDTLNTEAFFGQGTRLTVV.

The genes are TRBV7-8 and TRBJ1-5, with a tentative D call TRBD1 (6 bases). Trimming shortened V by 4 bases and J by 6 bases, and 22 bases separated the two germline ends. The CDR3 length is 17 residues. From germline, CDR1 is SGHVS and CDR2 FQNEAQ. The CDR3 sequence is CASSSSLDRRGFQPQHF. The CDR3 DNA reads TGTGCCAGCAGCTCCTCCTTGGACAGACGCGGTTTTCAGCCCCAGCATTTT.

The chain combines TRBV5-6 with TRBJ1-4; D gene ambiguous. Germline V gives CDR1 SGHDT, CDR2 YYEEEE. Trimming removed 2 bases at V and 7 bases at J, with 9 bases between. This CDR3 is built from 13 residues. CDR3: CASSLSDGEKLFF. The CDR3 DNA is TGTGCCAGCAGCTTATCGGATGGTGAAAAACTGTTTTTT. The whole variable domain, remainder taken from reference TRBV5-6 and TRBJ1-4, is DAGVTQSPTHLIKTRGQQVTLRCSPKSGHDTVSWYQQALGQGPQFIFQYYEEEERQRGNFPDRFSGHQFPNYSSELNVNALLLGDSALYLCASSLSDGEKLFFGSGTQLSVL.

This clone was recorded a few times. The chain carries TRBV5-4 and TRBJ1-2; a possible D gene is TRBD1 (6 bases). The germline V gene encodes CDR1 SGHNT and CDR2 YYREEE (reference sequence). The CDR3 sequence is 15 residues long. V lost 0 bases to trimming and J lost 7 bases, with 16 bases between them. CDR3 bases: TGTGCCAGCAGCTTGGAAGGAAACAGGGTTGGTGGCTACACCTTC. It specifies CASSLEGNRVGGYTF.

Remarks on this clone: In the same sample, other DNA sequences code for this CDR3. The chain has TRBV30 and TRBJ1-6; D is undetermined. The CDR3 runs to 12 residues. CDR1 is GTSNPN, CDR2 SVGIG, per germline (reference sequence). The germline V and J ends were trimmed by 2 bases and 13 bases, with 12 bases remaining between them. This CDR3 is CAWSRRNSPLHF. In DNA, the CDR3 is TGTGCCTGGAGTCGAAGAAACTCTCCCCTCCACTTT. The full variable domain, completed using reference TRBV30 and TRBJ1-6, is SQTIHQWPATLVQPVGSPLSLECTVEGTSNPNLYWYRQAAGRGLQLLFYSVGIGQISSEVPQNLSASRPQDRQFILSSKKLLLSDSGFYLCAWSRRNSPLHFGNGTRLTVT.

In DNA, the CDR3 is TGTGCCAGCAGCCCCTGGGGGGGAGGAGATACGCAGTATTTT. Encoded protein: CASSPWGGGDTQYF. The chain uses TRBV7-2 and TRBJ2-3, with TRBD2 matching 7 bases. The CDR3 totals 14 residues. After removal of 5 bases from V and 5 bases from J, the junction contained 7 bases not matched to a gene. Germline CDR1 and CDR2: SGHTA and FQGNSA.

The V call is TRBV5-4, the J call TRBJ2-3; D is unclear. Trimming removed 1 base from V and 2 bases from J, with 20 bases in between. The CDR3 consists of 18 residues. The germline CDR1 and CDR2 sequences are SGHNT and YYREEE (reference sequence). CDR3 nucleotides: TGTGCCAGCAGCTTGCTTAAAACCCGGATTCGACACACAGATACGCAGTATTTT. Encoded protein: CASSLLKTRIRHTDTQYF.

J is TRBJ2-3 and V is TRBV11-1; D perhaps matches TRBD1 (5 bases). This CDR3 region has 17 residues. V lost 0 bases and J 1 base, leaving 14 bases between the germline ends. The V gene's germline CDR1 is SGHAT and CDR2 FQDESV (reference sequence). CDR3 in DNA: TGTGCCAGCAGCTTAGCACCAGGGTACGCGGGCACAGATACGCAGTATTTT. Its translation is CASSLAPGYAGTDTQYF.